This T cell receptor (beta chain) came from a study of CD8+ T cells in alopecia areata. With V trimmed by 6 bases and J by 6 bases, 13 bases remained unmatched. The CDR3 runs to 16 residues. Germline CDR1 reads SGHNT; CDR2 reads YENEEA. Treatment specified: oral pan-JAK inhibitor, 5-10 mg twice daily. RNA was isolated and reverse transcribed to cDNA, the sequencing template. Using immunoSEQ multiplex PCR, the repertoire was profiled, and TCRdb retains in-frame clones only, with some absent. The sample consists of about 210,000 clones, more than 45% of them appearing once. This clonotype was obtained from a human donor with alopecia areata. The genes are TRBV11-3 and TRBJ2-1, with TRBD2 matching over 8 bases. The source material was CD4+ T cells sorted from blood, sampled at week 4, from a patient treated with tofacitinib. CDR3 protein: CASRNSRGGRFNEQFF. CDR3 sequence (DNA): TGTGCCAGCAGAAATTCTCGGGGGGGCCGTTTCAATGAGCAGTTCTTC.